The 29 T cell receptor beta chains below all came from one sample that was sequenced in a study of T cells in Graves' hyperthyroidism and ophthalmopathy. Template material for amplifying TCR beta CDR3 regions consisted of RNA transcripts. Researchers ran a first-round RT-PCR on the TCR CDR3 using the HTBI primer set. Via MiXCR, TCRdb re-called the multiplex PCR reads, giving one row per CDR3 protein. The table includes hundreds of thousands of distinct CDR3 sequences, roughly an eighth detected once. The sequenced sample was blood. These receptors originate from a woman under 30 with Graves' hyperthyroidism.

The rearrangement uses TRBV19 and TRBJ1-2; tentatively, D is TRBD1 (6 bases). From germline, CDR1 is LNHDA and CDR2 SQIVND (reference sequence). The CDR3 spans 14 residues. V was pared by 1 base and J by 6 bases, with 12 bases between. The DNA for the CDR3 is TGTGCCAGTAGTATAGCCGACAGGAATGATGGCTACACCTTC. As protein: CASSIADRNDGYTF.

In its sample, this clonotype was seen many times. CDR3 loop: CASSEVEWGIRDNEQFF. CDR3 in DNA: TGTGCCAGCAGCGAAGTGGAGTGGGGAATCAGGGACAATGAGCAGTTCTTC. The V gene is TRBV11-2, the J gene TRBJ2-1; D possibly corresponds to TRBD1 (5 bases). Deletions cut 5 bases from V and 5 bases from J, with 22 bases between. CDR1 SGHAT and CDR2 FQNNGV come from the germline V gene. There are 17 residues in the CDR3.

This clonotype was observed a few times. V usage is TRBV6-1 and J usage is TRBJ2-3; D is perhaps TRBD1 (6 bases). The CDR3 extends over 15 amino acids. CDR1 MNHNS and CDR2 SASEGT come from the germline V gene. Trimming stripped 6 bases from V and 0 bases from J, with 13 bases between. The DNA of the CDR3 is TGTGCCAGCAGCGGACAGTATATTAGCACAGATACGCAGTATTTT. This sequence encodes CASSGQYISTDTQYF.

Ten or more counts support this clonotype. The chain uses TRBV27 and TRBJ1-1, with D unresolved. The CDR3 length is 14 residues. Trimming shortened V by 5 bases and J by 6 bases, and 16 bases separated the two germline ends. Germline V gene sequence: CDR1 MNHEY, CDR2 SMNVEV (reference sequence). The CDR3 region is CASSPRVLRAEAFF. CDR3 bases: TGTGCCAGCAGTCCCCGGGTGCTGAGGGCTGAAGCTTTCTTT.

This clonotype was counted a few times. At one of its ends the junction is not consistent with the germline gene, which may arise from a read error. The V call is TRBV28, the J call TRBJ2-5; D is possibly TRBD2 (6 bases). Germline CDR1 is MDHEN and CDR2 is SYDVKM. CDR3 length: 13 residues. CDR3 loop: CAGRMEGRETQYF. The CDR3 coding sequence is TGTGCCGGCAGAATGGAGGGCCGGGAGACCCAGTACTTC.

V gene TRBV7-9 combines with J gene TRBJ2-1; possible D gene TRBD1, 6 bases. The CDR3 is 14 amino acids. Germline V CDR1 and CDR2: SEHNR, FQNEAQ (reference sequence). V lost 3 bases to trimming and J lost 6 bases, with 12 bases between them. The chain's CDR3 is CASSFNRVVNEQFF. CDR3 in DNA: TGTGCCAGCAGCTTTAACAGGGTTGTCAATGAGCAGTTCTTC.

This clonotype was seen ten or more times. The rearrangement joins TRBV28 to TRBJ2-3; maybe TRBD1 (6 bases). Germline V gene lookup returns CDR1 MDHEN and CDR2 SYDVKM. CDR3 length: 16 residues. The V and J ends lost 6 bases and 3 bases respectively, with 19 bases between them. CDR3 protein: CASRPAGTFITDTQYF. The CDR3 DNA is TGTGCCAGCAGACCCGCCGGGACATTTATTACAGATACGCAGTATTTT.

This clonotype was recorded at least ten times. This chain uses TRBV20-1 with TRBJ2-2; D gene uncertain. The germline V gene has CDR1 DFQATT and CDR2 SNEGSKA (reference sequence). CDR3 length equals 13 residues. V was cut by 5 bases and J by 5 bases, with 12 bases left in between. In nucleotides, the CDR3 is TGCAGTGCTGTCAAGACCGGGACCGGGGAGCTGTTTTTT. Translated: CSAVKTGTGELFF.

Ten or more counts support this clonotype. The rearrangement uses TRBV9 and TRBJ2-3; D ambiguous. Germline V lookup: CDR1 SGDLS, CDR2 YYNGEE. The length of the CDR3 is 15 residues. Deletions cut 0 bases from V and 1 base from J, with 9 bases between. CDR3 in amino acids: CASSVDRAGTDTQYF. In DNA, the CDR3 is TGTGCCAGCAGCGTAGATAGGGCAGGCACAGATACGCAGTATTTT.

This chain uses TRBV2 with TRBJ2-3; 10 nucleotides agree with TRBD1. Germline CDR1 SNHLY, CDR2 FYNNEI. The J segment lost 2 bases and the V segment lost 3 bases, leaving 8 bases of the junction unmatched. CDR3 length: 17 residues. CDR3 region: CASSDKGTGAPTDTQYF. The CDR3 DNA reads TGTGCCAGCAGTGATAAGGGGACAGGGGCACCCACAGATACGCAGTATTTT.

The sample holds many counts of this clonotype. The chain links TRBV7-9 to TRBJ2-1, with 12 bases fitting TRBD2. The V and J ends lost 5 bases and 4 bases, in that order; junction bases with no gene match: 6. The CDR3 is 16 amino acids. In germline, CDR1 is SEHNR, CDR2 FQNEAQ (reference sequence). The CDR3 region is CASSPPGTSGYNEQFF. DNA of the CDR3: TGTGCCAGCAGCCCTCCGGGGACTAGCGGGTACAATGAGCAGTTCTTC.

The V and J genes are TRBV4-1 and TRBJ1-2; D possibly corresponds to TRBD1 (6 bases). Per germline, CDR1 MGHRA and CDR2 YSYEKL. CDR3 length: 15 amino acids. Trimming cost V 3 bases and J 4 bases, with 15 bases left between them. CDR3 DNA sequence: TGCGCCAGCAGCCAGGTCGATGGACAGAGCTATGGCTACACCTTC. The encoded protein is CASSQVDGQSYGYTF.

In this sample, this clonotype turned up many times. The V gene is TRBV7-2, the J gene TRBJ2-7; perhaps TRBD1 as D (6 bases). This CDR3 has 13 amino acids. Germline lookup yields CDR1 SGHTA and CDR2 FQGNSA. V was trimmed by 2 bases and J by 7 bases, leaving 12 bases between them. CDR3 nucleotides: TGTGCCAGCAGCTTAAACACAGGGAGAGAGCAGTACTTC. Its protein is CASSLNTGREQYF. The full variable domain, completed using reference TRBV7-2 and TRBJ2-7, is GAGVSQSPSNKVTEKGKDVELRCDPISGHTALYWYRQSLGQGLEFLIYFQGNSAPDKSGLPSDRFSAERTGGSVSTLTIQRTQQEDSAVYLCASSLNTGREQYFGPGTRLTVT.

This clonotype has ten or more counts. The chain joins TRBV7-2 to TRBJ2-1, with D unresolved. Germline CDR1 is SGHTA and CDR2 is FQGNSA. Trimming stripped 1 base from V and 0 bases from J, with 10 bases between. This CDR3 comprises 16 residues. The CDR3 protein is CASSLVGSSSYNEQFF. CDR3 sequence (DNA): TGTGCCAGCAGCTTAGTGGGCTCGAGCTCCTACAATGAGCAGTTCTTC. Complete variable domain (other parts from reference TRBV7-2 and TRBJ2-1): GAGVSQSPSNKVTEKGKDVELRCDPISGHTALYWYRQSLGQGLEFLIYFQGNSAPDKSGLPSDRFSAERTGGSVSTLTIQRTQQEDSAVYLCASSLVGSSSYNEQFFGPGTRLTVL.

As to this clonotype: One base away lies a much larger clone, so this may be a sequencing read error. The CDR3 sequence: CASSQFTGYGQYF. The CDR3 bases are TGTGCCAGCAGCCAGTTTACTGGGTACGGGCAGTACTTC. The chain carries TRBV3-1 and TRBJ2-7; no definite D call. Germline V gene sequence: CDR1 LGHDT, CDR2 YNNKEL (reference sequence). The CDR3 sequence is 13 residues long.

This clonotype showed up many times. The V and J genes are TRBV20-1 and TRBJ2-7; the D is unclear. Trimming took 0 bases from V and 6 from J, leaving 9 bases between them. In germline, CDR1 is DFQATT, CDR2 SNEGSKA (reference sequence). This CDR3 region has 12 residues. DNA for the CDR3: TGCAGTGCTAGAGAGGTGTTCGTCGAGCAGTACTTC. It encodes CSAREVFVEQYF.

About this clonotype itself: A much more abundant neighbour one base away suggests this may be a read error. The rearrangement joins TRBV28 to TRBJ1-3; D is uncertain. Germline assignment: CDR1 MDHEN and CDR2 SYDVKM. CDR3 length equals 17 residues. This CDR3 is CASSTLPGAFSGNAIYF. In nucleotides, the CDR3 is TGTGCCAGCAGTACGTTACCCGGAGCGTTCTCTGGAAACGCCATATATTTT.

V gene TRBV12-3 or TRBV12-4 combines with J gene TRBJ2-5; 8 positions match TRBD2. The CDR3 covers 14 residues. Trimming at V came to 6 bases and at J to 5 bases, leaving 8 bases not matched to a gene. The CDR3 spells CASSGGGGGETQYF. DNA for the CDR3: TGTGCCAGCAGCGGGGGGGGCGGGGGGGAGACCCAGTACTTC.

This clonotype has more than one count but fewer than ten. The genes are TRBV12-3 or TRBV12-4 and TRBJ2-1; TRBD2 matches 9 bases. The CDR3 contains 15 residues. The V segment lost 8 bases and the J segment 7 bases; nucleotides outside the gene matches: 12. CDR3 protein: CASSSIGGRVNEQFF. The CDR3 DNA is TGTGCCAGCTCCTCGATCGGCGGGAGGGTAAATGAGCAGTTCTTC.

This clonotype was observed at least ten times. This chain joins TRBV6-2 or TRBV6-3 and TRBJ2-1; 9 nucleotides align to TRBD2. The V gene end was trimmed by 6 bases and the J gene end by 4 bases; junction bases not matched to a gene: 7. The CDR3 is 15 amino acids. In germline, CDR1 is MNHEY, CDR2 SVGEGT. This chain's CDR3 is CASRRRRGGYNEQFF. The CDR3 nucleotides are TGTGCCAGCAGGAGACGGCGGGGGGGTTACAATGAGCAGTTCTTC.

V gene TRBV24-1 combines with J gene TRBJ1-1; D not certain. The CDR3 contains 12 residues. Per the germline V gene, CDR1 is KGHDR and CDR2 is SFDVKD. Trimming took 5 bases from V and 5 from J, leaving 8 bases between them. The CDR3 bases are TGTGCCACCAGTGGGGCGATGACTGAAGCTTTCTTT. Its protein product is CATSGAMTEAFF.

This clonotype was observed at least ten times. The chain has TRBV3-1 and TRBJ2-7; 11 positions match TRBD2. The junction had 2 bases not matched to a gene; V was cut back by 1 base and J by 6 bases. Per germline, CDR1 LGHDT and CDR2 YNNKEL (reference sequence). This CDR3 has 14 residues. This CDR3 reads CASSQVLAGVEQYF. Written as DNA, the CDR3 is TGTGCCAGCAGCCAAGTACTAGCGGGAGTCGAGCAGTACTTC.

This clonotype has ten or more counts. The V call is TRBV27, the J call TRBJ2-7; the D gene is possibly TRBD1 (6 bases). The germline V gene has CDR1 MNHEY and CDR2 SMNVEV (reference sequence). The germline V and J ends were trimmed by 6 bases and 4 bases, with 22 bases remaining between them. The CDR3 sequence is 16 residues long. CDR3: CASSGMKTGSPYEQYF. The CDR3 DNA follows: TGTGCCAGCAGCGGGATGAAGACAGGTTCCCCTTACGAGCAGTACTTC.

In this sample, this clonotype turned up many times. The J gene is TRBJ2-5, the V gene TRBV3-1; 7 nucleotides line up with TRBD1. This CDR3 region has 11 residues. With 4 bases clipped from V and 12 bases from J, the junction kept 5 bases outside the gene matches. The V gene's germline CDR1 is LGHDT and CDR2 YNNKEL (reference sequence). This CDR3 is CASSRQGVKYF. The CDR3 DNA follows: TGTGCCAGCAGCCGCCAGGGGGTTAAGTACTTC.

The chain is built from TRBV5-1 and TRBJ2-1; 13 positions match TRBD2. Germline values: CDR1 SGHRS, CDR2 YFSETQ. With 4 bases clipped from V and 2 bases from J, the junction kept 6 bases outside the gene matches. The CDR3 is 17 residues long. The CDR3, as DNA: TGCGCCAGCAGCCCCTGGACTAGCGGGGGCACCTACAATGAGCAGTTCTTC. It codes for CASSPWTSGGTYNEQFF. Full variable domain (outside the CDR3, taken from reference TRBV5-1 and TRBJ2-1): KAGVTQTPRYLIKTRGQQVTLSCSPISGHRSVSWYQQTPGQGLQFLFEYFSETQRNKGNFPGRFSGRQFSNSRSEMNVSTLELGDSALYLCASSPWTSGGTYNEQFFGPGTRLTVL.

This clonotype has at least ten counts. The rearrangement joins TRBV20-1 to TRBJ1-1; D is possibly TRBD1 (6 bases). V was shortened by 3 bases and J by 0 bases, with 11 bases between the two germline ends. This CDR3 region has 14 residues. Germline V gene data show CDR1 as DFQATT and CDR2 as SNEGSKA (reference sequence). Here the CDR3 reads CSASRPGVNTEAFF. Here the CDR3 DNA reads TGCAGTGCTAGCCGGCCAGGGGTGAACACTGAAGCTTTCTTT.

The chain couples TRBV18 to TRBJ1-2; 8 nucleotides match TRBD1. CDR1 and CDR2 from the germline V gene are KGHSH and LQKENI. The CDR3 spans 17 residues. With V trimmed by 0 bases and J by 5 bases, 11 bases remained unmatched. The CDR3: CASSPPSRTGREYGYTF. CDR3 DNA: TGTGCCAGCTCACCACCGTCCCGGACAGGGAGAGAGTATGGCTACACCTTC.

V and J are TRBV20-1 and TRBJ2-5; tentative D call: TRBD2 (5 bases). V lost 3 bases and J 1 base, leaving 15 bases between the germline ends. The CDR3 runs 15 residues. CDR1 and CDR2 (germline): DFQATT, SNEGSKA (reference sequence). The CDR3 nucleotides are TGCAGTGCTAGGCCGCCCAGCGGACCCCAAGAGACCCAGTACTTC. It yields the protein CSARPPSGPQETQYF.

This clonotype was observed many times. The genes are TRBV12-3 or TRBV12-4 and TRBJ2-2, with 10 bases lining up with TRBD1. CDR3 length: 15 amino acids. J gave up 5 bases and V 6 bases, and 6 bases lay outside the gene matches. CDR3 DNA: TGTGCCAGCAGGTCGGGACAGGGGATTACCGGGGAGCTGTTTTTT. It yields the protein CASRSGQGITGELFF.